The 17 T cell receptor beta chains in this list originate from one sample, sequenced in a study of neurological immune-mediated disorders. TCRdb reprocessed the 5' RACE reads via MiXCR and lists one record per CDR3 protein. The table has roughly 89,000 distinct CDR3 sequences, approximately 2.8% seen once. The specimen sequenced was PBMCs. Source of these receptors: a woman in her thirties with multiple sclerosis.

This clonotype was recorded at least ten times. The rearrangement uses TRBV19 and TRBJ2-7; 12 bases match TRBD1. CDR3 length equals 15 residues. Germline lookup yields CDR1 LNHDA and CDR2 SQIVND (reference sequence). V shed 5 bases and J 5 bases; nucleotides not matched to a gene: 7. The DNA of the CDR3 is TGTGCCAGTAGTCCCGGGGGGACAGGGGGCCACGAGCAGTACTTC. It codes for CASSPGGTGGHEQYF. The complete variable domain, with remaining parts taken from reference TRBV19 and TRBJ2-7, reads DGGITQSPKYLFRKEGQNVTLSCEQNLNHDAMYWYRQDPGQGLRLIYYSQIVNDFQKGDIAEGYSVSREKKESFPLTVTSAQKNPTAFYLCASSPGGTGGHEQYFGPGTRLTVT.

This clonotype was observed many times. V gene TRBV12-3 or TRBV12-4 combines with J gene TRBJ1-2, with 8 bases matching TRBD1. The trim removed 6 bases at V and 6 bases at J, leaving 6 bases unmatched. The CDR3 sequence is 13 residues long. Written as DNA, the CDR3 is TGTGCCAGCAGCTCGGGGACAGGACATGGCTACACCTTC. This gives the protein CASSSGTGHGYTF.

This clonotype was seen at least ten times. The chain combines TRBV29-1 with TRBJ2-2; D is undetermined. The CDR3 has 11 amino acids. The ends were cut back, 7 bases at V and 1 base at J, with 4 bases in the middle. Germline lookup yields CDR1 SQVTM and CDR2 ANQGSEA. The CDR3 sequence is CSAMNTGELFF. CDR3 DNA sequence: TGCAGCGCAATGAACACCGGGGAGCTGTTTTTT.

This clonotype was detected many times. The chain employs TRBV20-1 and TRBJ2-1; a possible D gene is TRBD1 (6 bases). The germline CDR1 and CDR2 sequences are DFQATT and SNEGSKA (reference sequence). Between the trimmed V and J ends, which lost 0 bases and 7 bases, there was a span of 13 bases. This CDR3 region has 14 residues. The CDR3 DNA sequence: TGCAGTGCTAGAGATGGGCAGGGGCGAAATGAGCAGTTCTTC. Residues: CSARDGQGRNEQFF.

In its sample, this clonotype was seen many times. The genes are TRBV20-1 and TRBJ1-1; D is unresolved. Germline values: CDR1 DFQATT, CDR2 SNEGSKA (reference sequence). V was cut by 1 base and J by 4 bases, with 10 bases left in between. CDR3 length equals 13 residues. In DNA form, the CDR3 reads TGCAGTGCTAGAGTAATTCGTAGCACTGAAGCTTTCTTT. Its translation is CSARVIRSTEAFF.

This clonotype was observed many times. The chain recombines TRBV3-1 with TRBJ1-4; D not resolved. The CDR3 has 14 amino acids. The V and J ends lost 2 bases and 6 bases respectively, with 10 bases between them. Germline V gene lookup returns CDR1 LGHDT and CDR2 YNNKEL (reference sequence). CDR3 protein: CASSQQEGDEKLFF. CDR3 DNA: TGTGCCAGCAGCCAACAAGAGGGAGATGAAAAACTGTTTTTT.

This clonotype has a count of ten or more. The chain employs TRBV7-2 and TRBJ1-4; 8 bases map to TRBD1. Losses at the gene ends were 6 bases for V and 8 bases for J; bases not matched to a gene: 11. There are 15 residues in the CDR3. The germline V gene encodes CDR1 SGHTA and CDR2 FQGNSA. CDR3 loop: CASSERTGKYEKLFF. The DNA for the CDR3 is TGTGCCAGCAGTGAAAGGACAGGGAAGTACGAAAAACTGTTTTTT. The complete variable domain, with remaining parts taken from reference TRBV7-2 and TRBJ1-4, reads GAGVSQSPSNKVTEKGKDVELRCDPISGHTALYWYRQSLGQGLEFLIYFQGNSAPDKSGLPSDRFSAERTGGSVSTLTIQRTQQEDSAVYLCASSERTGKYEKLFFGSGTQLSVL.

This clonotype was counted many times. The chain uses TRBV7-2 and TRBJ2-1; 9 nucleotides match TRBD2. With V trimmed by 5 bases and J by 4 bases, 9 bases remained unmatched. The V gene's germline CDR1 is SGHTA and CDR2 FQGNSA. CDR3 size: 16 residues. CDR3 residues: CASSPMTSGIYNEQFF. The DNA for the CDR3 is TGTGCCAGCAGCCCGATGACTAGCGGAATATACAATGAGCAGTTCTTC. Filled out from reference TRBV7-2 and TRBJ2-1, the complete variable domain reads GAGVSQSPSNKVTEKGKDVELRCDPISGHTALYWYRQSLGQGLEFLIYFQGNSAPDKSGLPSDRFSAERTGGSVSTLTIQRTQQEDSAVYLCASSPMTSGIYNEQFFGPGTRLTVL.

This clonotype was counted at least ten times. The genes are TRBV7-9 and TRBJ2-7; D is unresolved. CDR3 size: 16 residues. The germline CDR1 and CDR2 sequences are SEHNR and FQNEAQ (reference sequence). The ends were cut back, 3 bases at V and 0 bases at J, with 15 bases in the middle. The CDR3 nucleotides read TGTGCCAGCAGCTTCGGAATCCCTGGCAGCTCCTACGAGCAGTACTTC. Its translation is CASSFGIPGSSYEQYF.

This clonotype was seen at least ten times. The V and J genes are TRBV7-8 and TRBJ2-7; 9 bases agree with TRBD1. V lost 5 bases, J lost 0 bases, and 11 bases stayed unmatched. Germline V CDR1 and CDR2: SGHVS, FQNEAQ. The length of the CDR3 is 17 residues. CDR3 sequence: CASSGGRDRVTSYEQYF. As DNA, the CDR3 is TGTGCCAGCAGCGGGGGGAGGGACAGGGTAACCTCCTACGAGCAGTACTTC.

This clonotype was recorded at least ten times. The rearrangement links TRBV7-9 to TRBJ2-3; 10 bases are a match to TRBD2. The V and J ends lost 1 base and 9 bases, in that order; junction bases with no gene match: 10. Germline assignment: CDR1 SEHNR and CDR2 FQNEAQ (reference sequence). The CDR3 covers 16 residues. As DNA, the CDR3 is TGTGCCAGCAGCTTAGTTCCTAGCGGGGGCCCGGGGACGCAGTATTTT. The encoded protein is CASSLVPSGGPGTQYF.

In this sample, this clonotype turned up many times. The chain uses TRBV7-9 and TRBJ2-7; D is unresolved. The CDR3 has 13 amino acids. Germline V gives CDR1 SEHNR, CDR2 FQNEAQ (reference sequence). Trimming took 2 bases from V and 2 from J, leaving 7 bases between them. The CDR3 reads CASSLWVPYEQYF. The CDR3 bases are TGTGCCAGCAGCTTATGGGTACCCTACGAGCAGTACTTC.

There are many counts of this clonotype. J is TRBJ2-1 and V is TRBV7-8, with TRBD2 matching over 8 bases. The CDR3 contains 15 residues. Germline loops: CDR1 SGHVS, CDR2 FQNEAQ. V shed 1 base, J shed 6 bases, and the junction held 5 bases outside the gene matches. The CDR3 loop reads CASSLVLLAGNEQFF. CDR3 in DNA: TGTGCCAGCAGCTTAGTATTGCTAGCGGGCAATGAGCAGTTCTTC.

This clonotype appeared many times. V gene TRBV21-1 combines with J gene TRBJ2-7; the D segment call TRBD2 is taken from the table without a DNA check. TRBV21-1 is reported as a pseudogene. The CDR3 runs 19 residues. Written as DNA, the CDR3 is TGTGCCAGCAGCATCGGGGATAGGACTAGCGGGAGGGCCACCTACGAGCAGTACTTC. Translating it yields CASSIGDRTSGRATYEQYF.

This clonotype was counted ten times or more. As DNA, the CDR3 is TGCAGTGCTAGAGATGGTGGAGGGGTGGACATTCAGTACTTC. This sequence encodes CSARDGGGVDIQYF. The V gene is TRBV20-1, the J gene TRBJ2-4, with TRBD2 as a possible D gene (6 bases). The V end lost 0 bases, the J end lost 8 bases, and 14 bases lay between the germline ends. The CDR3 totals 14 residues. The germline V gene has CDR1 DFQATT and CDR2 SNEGSKA (reference sequence).

This clonotype was detected many times. The rearrangement links TRBV3-1 to TRBJ1-2; D might be TRBD1 (6 bases). Deletions cut 0 bases from V and 0 bases from J, with 26 bases between. Germline values: CDR1 LGHDT, CDR2 YNNKEL (reference sequence). This CDR3 comprises 21 residues. The CDR3 coding sequence is TGTGCCAGCAGCCAAGAAGGACAGACCTCGCGGGTCCCCGGCCCTAACTATGGCTACACCTTC. Encoded protein: CASSQEGQTSRVPGPNYGYTF.

This clonotype was observed at least ten times. V gene TRBV7-2 combines with J gene TRBJ2-7, with 12 bases identical to TRBD2. The V gene's germline CDR1 is SGHTA and CDR2 FQGNSA. The CDR3 is 17 amino acids. With V trimmed by 6 bases and J by 1 base, 10 bases remained unmatched. CDR3 sequence (DNA): TGTGCCAGCAGTACTCGGACTAGCGGGATTCTTTCCTACGAGCAGTACTTC. Protein sequence: CASSTRTSGILSYEQYF.